What follows are 14 T cell receptor beta chains derived from one specimen sequenced in a study of shared clonotypes between healthy human individuals. Profiled with immunoSEQ multiplex PCR; TCRdb holds only in-frame clones, not every one. The repertoire holds roughly 2,500,000 clones, with approximately 94% as singletons. Input material: naive CD4+ T cells from PBMCs. The subset is: CD45RA+ positively selected. The source is a man younger than 30 in good health. Some clones in this sample may be carry-over from other donors' samples.

This clone showed up just once. The V gene is TRBV10-3, the J gene TRBJ2-3; 10 bases agree with TRBD1. CDR1 is ENHRY, CDR2 SYGVKD, per germline. V was pared by 4 bases and J by 4 bases, with 2 bases of the junction left unmatched. This CDR3 is built from 14 residues. The CDR3 is CAISGGQGADTQYF. The CDR3 region has the DNA TGTGCCATCAGTGGCGGACAGGGGGCAGATACGCAGTATTTT.

The V call is TRBV7-5, the J call TRBJ1-4; the table's D call TRBD1 went unverified against the DNA. TRBV7-5 constitutes a pseudogene. The CDR3 totals 17 residues. In DNA form, the CDR3 reads TGTGTCAGAAGCTTTCTCAGGCACCTCCCAACTAATGAAAAACTGTTTTTT. It is translated as CVRSFLRHLPTNEKLFF.

The chain has TRBV5-1 and TRBJ1-2; possibly TRBD1 for D (5 bases). V lost 0 bases to trimming and J lost 3 bases, with 9 bases between them. Germline values: CDR1 SGHRS, CDR2 YFSETQ. The length of the CDR3 is 14 residues. CDR3 in DNA: TGCGCCAGCAGCTTGGTAGGGACGGACTATGGCTACACCTTC. Translation: CASSLVGTDYGYTF.

This chain joins TRBV6-5 and TRBJ2-3; D might be TRBD1 (6 bases). V gave up 6 bases and J gave up 6 bases, with 13 bases separating them. Germline V lookup: CDR1 MNHEY, CDR2 SVGAGI. The CDR3 runs to 13 residues. CDR3 nucleotide sequence: TGTGCCAGCAGAAAACAGGGTTGGGATACGCAGTATTTT. This translates into CASRKQGWDTQYF.

This rearrangement joins TRBV18 to TRBJ2-1; 7 bases are shared with TRBD2. Germline CDR1 is KGHSH and CDR2 is LQKENI. V trimming: 5 bases; J trimming: 14 bases; junction bases outside the gene matches: 15. CDR3 length: 14 amino acids. CDR3 residues: CASSDTSRMAGEFF. CDR3 coding DNA: TGTGCCAGCTCAGACACTAGCAGGATGGCGGGAGAGTTCTTC.

The rearrangement links TRBV4-1 to TRBJ1-2, with 7 bases fitting TRBD1. This CDR3 comprises 15 residues. CDR1 MGHRA and CDR2 YSYEKL come from the germline V gene. V gave up 2 bases and J gave up 5 bases; unmatched junction bases: 8. DNA for the CDR3: TGCGCCAGCAGCCAACCGGGACAGCGGAGGTATGGCTACACCTTC. Its protein product is CASSQPGQRRYGYTF.

The V gene is TRBV5-5, the J gene TRBJ2-1; TRBD2 aligns across 8 bases. V was pared by 5 bases and J by 4 bases, with 11 bases of the junction left unmatched. The germline V gene encodes CDR1 SGHKS and CDR2 YYEKEE (reference sequence). This CDR3 contains 16 residues. CDR3 sequence (DNA): TGTGCCAGCAGTAGGTTACTAGCGGCCTCTTACAATGAGCAGTTCTTC. Translated: CASSRLLAASYNEQFF.

The gene calls are TRBV7-9 and TRBJ1-1; no reliable D call. This CDR3 spans 15 amino acids. Germline CDR1 SEHNR, CDR2 FQNEAQ (reference sequence). Trimming pared 1 base from V and 0 bases from J, leaving 9 bases between. CDR3 protein: CASSLGHVMNTEAFF. CDR3 bases: TGTGCCAGCAGCTTAGGGCACGTAATGAACACTGAAGCTTTCTTT.

This rearrangement joins TRBV29-1 to TRBJ2-2, with 10 bases identical to TRBD2. The CDR3 runs 17 residues. V was clipped by 0 bases and J by 4 bases; unmatched bases: 8. Germline V gene sequence: CDR1 SQVTM, CDR2 ANQGSEA. CDR3 amino acids: CSVEDSSGRGPTGELFF. In DNA form, the CDR3 reads TGCAGCGTTGAAGATTCTAGCGGGAGAGGGCCCACCGGGGAGCTGTTTTTT.

This clone was observed a few times. V is TRBV7-9 and J is TRBJ2-7; 8 bases align to TRBD2. The V and J ends lost 5 bases and 3 bases, in that order; junction bases with no gene match: 9. Germline lookup yields CDR1 SEHNR and CDR2 FQNEAQ (reference sequence). The CDR3 has 15 amino acids. CDR3 in DNA: TGTGCCAGCAGCCCGAGAGGACTAGCCCGCTACGAGCAGTACTTC. This encodes CASSPRGLARYEQYF.

This chain links TRBV11-1 with TRBJ1-3, with TRBD1 as a possible D gene (5 bases). V lost 6 bases and J lost 0, with 12 bases in between. This CDR3 is 15 amino acids long. In germline, CDR1 is SGHAT, CDR2 FQDESV (reference sequence). CDR3 amino acids: CASRPGRFSGNTIYF. For the CDR3, the DNA is TGTGCCAGCAGACCGGGACGGTTCTCTGGAAACACCATATATTTT. The complete variable domain, with remaining parts taken from reference TRBV11-1 and TRBJ1-3, reads EAEVAQSPRYKITEKSQAVAFWCDPISGHATLYWYRQILGQGPELLVQFQDESVVDDSQLPKDRFSAERLKGVDSTLKIQPAELGDSAMYLCASRPGRFSGNTIYFGEGSWLTVV.

The chain recombines TRBV4-1 with TRBJ2-7, with D unresolved. This CDR3 has 15 residues. V gave up 1 base and J gave up 6 bases, with 16 bases separating them. Germline CDR1 is MGHRA and CDR2 is YSYEKL. CDR3: CASSQVRLRIGEQYF. The CDR3 nucleotides read TGCGCCAGCAGCCAAGTTAGGCTAAGAATTGGCGAGCAGTACTTC.

The J gene is TRBJ2-7, the V gene TRBV10-3; a weak D match, TRBD2 (6 bases). Germline lookup yields CDR1 ENHRY and CDR2 SYGVKD. Trimming pared 0 bases from V and 0 bases from J, leaving 15 bases between. The length of the CDR3 is 17 residues. The CDR3 DNA is TGTGCCATCAGTGAGTCGGGAGGAGTCCTGAACTCCTACGAGCAGTACTTC. Translated: CAISESGGVLNSYEQYF.

The gene calls are TRBV5-1 and TRBJ1-2, with D tentatively TRBD1 (5 bases). Germline CDR1 and CDR2: SGHRS and YFSETQ. CDR3 length: 14 amino acids. Between the trimmed V and J ends, which lost 3 bases and 4 bases, there was a span of 13 bases. CDR3 sequence: CASSSGTLSYGYTF. In DNA form, the CDR3 reads TGCGCCAGCAGCTCCGGGACGTTAAGCTATGGCTACACCTTC.